This T cell receptor (beta chain) stems from a study of Graves' ophthalmopathy and Graves' hyperthyroidism. RNA transcripts were the source from which TCR beta CDR3 regions were amplified. The library came from an HTBI-primed first-round RT-PCR and a second-round multiplex PCR. TCRdb independently ran MiXCR on the multiplex PCR reads; one entry per CDR3 protein. In the table there are 200,000 to 250,000 distinct CDR3 sequences, under 30% of which are singletons. CDR3 size: 16 residues. V lost 4 bases and J lost 2, with 17 bases in between. Germline V gives CDR1 LGHDT, CDR2 YNNKEL (reference sequence). This clonotype was observed at least ten times.

The sequence was obtained from a man in his fifties or sixties with Graves' ophthalmopathy. The sample consisted of peripheral blood. The chain carries TRBV3-1 and TRBJ2-5; D not certain. The CDR3 protein is CASSPARGIEQETQYF. In DNA, the CDR3 is TGTGCCAGCAGCCCAGCACGTGGGATTGAACAAGAGACCCAGTACTTC.